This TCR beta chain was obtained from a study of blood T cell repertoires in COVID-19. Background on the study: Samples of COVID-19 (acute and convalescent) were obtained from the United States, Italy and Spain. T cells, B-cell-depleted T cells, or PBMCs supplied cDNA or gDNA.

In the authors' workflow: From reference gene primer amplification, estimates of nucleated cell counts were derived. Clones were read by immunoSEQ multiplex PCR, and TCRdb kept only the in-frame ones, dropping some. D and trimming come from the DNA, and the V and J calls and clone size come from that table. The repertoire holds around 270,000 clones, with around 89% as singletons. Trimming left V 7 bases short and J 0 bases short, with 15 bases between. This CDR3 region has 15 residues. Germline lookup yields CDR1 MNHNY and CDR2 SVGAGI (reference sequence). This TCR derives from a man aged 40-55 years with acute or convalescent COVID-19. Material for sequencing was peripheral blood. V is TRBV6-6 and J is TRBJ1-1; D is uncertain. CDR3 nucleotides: TGTGCCAGCACCCTTGGCATGAATATGAACACTGAAGCTTTCTTT. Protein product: CASTLGMNMNTEAFF.